A single sample is the source of the 23 T cell receptor beta chains below, sequenced in a study of T cell responses to AZD1222 COVID-19 vaccine. Sequenced by immunoSEQ multiplex PCR; TCRdb stores in-frame clones only, minus some. The sample contains some 120,000 clones, around 83% of which appear only once. Sequencing used peripheral blood, obtained 28 days after the second AZD1222 dose. The receptor source for this set is an adult who received the AZD1222 COVID-19 vaccine.

The chain recombines TRBV28 with TRBJ1-1; 8 bases are shared with TRBD1. Germline V gene data show CDR1 as MDHEN and CDR2 as SYDVKM. The CDR3 runs 12 residues. V trimming: 10 bases; J trimming: 4 bases; junction bases outside the gene matches: 5. The CDR3: CAIRDRGTEAFF. CDR3 DNA sequence: TGTGCCATCAGAGACAGGGGCACTGAAGCTTTCTTT.

The chain recombines TRBV6-5 with TRBJ2-2; D might be TRBD2 (6 bases). Germline V CDR1 and CDR2: MNHEY, SVGAGI. The V end lost 5 bases, the J end lost 1 base, and 8 bases lay between the germline ends. The CDR3 consists of 14 residues. The chain's CDR3 is CASSPAGNTGELFF. CDR3 coding DNA: TGTGCCAGCAGTCCAGCGGGGAACACCGGGGAGCTGTTTTTT.

The chain links TRBV27 to TRBJ1-2; D unresolved. V was trimmed by 5 bases and J by 1 base, leaving 8 bases between them. The CDR3 is 13 amino acids. Germline CDR1 is MNHEY and CDR2 is SMNVEV (reference sequence). The DNA for the CDR3 is TGTGCCAGCAGTATCTCAGTTAACTATGGCTACACCTTC. Its translation: CASSISVNYGYTF.

This clone was found once. J is TRBJ2-7 and V is TRBV5-1, with D perhaps TRBD1 (6 bases). CDR1 is SGHRS, CDR2 YFSETQ, per germline. The V end lost 4 bases, the J end lost 5 bases, and 16 bases lay between the germline ends. The CDR3 runs 14 residues. The CDR3 reads CASSPQGTFHEQYF. Here the CDR3 DNA reads TGCGCCAGCAGCCCGCAGGGGACCTTCCACGAGCAGTACTTC.

The rearrangement joins TRBV4-2 to TRBJ2-5; D perhaps matches TRBD2 (8 bases). There are 18 residues in the CDR3. Germline V gives CDR1 LGHNA, CDR2 YNFKEQ. The V end was cut by 1 base, the J end by 1 base, with 19 bases between. CDR3 nucleotide sequence: TGTGCCAGCAGCCAAGGAGGGGGCGAGCGGGGGAGCCAAGAGACCCAGTACTTC. Translating gives CASSQGGGERGSQETQYF.

The J gene is TRBJ1-5, the V gene TRBV27; D not resolved. CDR1 is MNHEY and CDR2 is SMNVEV in the germline V gene (reference sequence). The CDR3 spans 13 residues. Trimming left V 4 bases short and J 1 base short, with 5 bases between. In DNA, the CDR3 is TGTGCCAGCAGTTATTCGAGCAATCAGCCCCAGCATTTT. Its translation is CASSYSSNQPQHF.

The chain links TRBV2 to TRBJ1-2; D is unresolved. CDR1 is SNHLY, CDR2 FYNNEI, per germline. The CDR3 runs 12 residues. V lost 3 bases and J 7 bases, leaving 9 bases between the germline ends. Here the CDR3 DNA reads TGTGCCAGCAGTGAGTTGGTAGCTGGCTACACCTTC. Its translation is CASSELVAGYTF.

The chain uses TRBV6-2 or TRBV6-3 and TRBJ1-1; D is perhaps TRBD1 (5 bases). The germline V and J ends were trimmed by 2 bases and 4 bases, with 11 bases remaining between them. Germline CDR1 and CDR2: MNHEY and SVGEGT. The CDR3 is 14 amino acids. This CDR3 reads CASSYGGRFTEAFF. DNA of the CDR3: TGTGCCAGCAGTTACGGGGGGAGGTTCACTGAAGCTTTCTTT.

The chain carries TRBV14 and TRBJ2-7; 7 bases fit TRBD1. Looked up from germline, CDR1 is SGHDN and CDR2 is FVKESK. The CDR3 totals 13 residues. Losses at the gene ends were 3 bases for V and 2 bases for J; bases not matched to a gene: 1. CDR3 in amino acids: CASSQTGTYEQYF. The DNA of the CDR3 is TGTGCCAGCAGCCAGACAGGGACCTACGAGCAGTACTTC.

This clone has only one observation. The chain has TRBV6-5 and TRBJ2-5; TRBD1 aligns across 7 bases. The CDR3 covers 13 residues. Germline CDR1 is MNHEY and CDR2 is SVGAGI. V gave up 7 bases and J gave up 1 base; unmatched junction bases: 3. The DNA of the CDR3 is TGTGCCAGCAATGGACAGGCCCAAGAGACCCAGTACTTC. Translation: CASNGQAQETQYF.

The chain combines TRBV4-1 with TRBJ1-1, with D possibly TRBD1 on 5 matching bases. Between the trimmed V and J ends, which lost 1 base and 0 bases, there was a span of 15 bases. Per germline, CDR1 MGHRA and CDR2 YSYEKL. CDR3 length: 17 residues. CDR3 amino acids: CASSQGATGLMNTEAFF. CDR3 nucleotide sequence: TGCGCCAGCAGCCAAGGGGCAACAGGCCTCATGAACACTGAAGCTTTCTTT.

The V call is TRBV18, the J call TRBJ1-1; 7 positions match TRBD1. The CDR3 runs to 15 residues. V shed 1 base and J 7 bases; nucleotides not matched to a gene: 9. Germline assignment: CDR1 KGHSH and CDR2 LQKENI. The CDR3 protein is CASSPQVEGGIEAFF. For the CDR3, the DNA is TGTGCCAGCTCACCACAAGTAGAAGGGGGCATTGAAGCTTTCTTT.

The J gene is TRBJ1-3, the V gene TRBV6-5; TRBD1 agrees at 10 bases. CDR3 length: 15 residues. CDR1 and CDR2 (germline): MNHEY, SVGAGI. V dropped 6 bases and J dropped 6; count of bases not matched to a gene: 8. CDR3 bases: TGTGCCAGCAGCCCGGGGGACAGGGGTTCAAACACCATATATTTT. Translated: CASSPGDRGSNTIYF.

The V call is TRBV27, the J call TRBJ1-5, with 7 bases lining up with TRBD1. This CDR3 is 13 amino acids long. Germline CDR1 reads MNHEY; CDR2 reads SMNVEV (reference sequence). Trimming at V came to 3 bases and at J to 4 bases, leaving 0 bases not matched to a gene. The chain's CDR3 is CASSLTGNQPQHF. The CDR3 DNA is TGTGCCAGCAGTTTGACAGGGAATCAGCCCCAGCATTTT.

This rearrangement joins TRBV30 to TRBJ2-7; tentative D call: TRBD1 (6 bases). The V end lost 5 bases, the J end lost 9 bases, and 20 bases lay between the germline ends. Per germline, CDR1 GTSNPN and CDR2 SVGIG (reference sequence). The CDR3 has 13 residues. CDR3 protein: CAWAPPGQSRQYF. As DNA, the CDR3 is TGTGCCTGGGCCCCCCCCGGACAGTCGAGGCAGTACTTC. Variable domain in full (rest from reference TRBV30 and TRBJ2-7): SQTIHQWPATLVQPVGSPLSLECTVEGTSNPNLYWYRQAAGRGLQLLFYSVGIGQISSEVPQNLSASRPQDRQFILSSKKLLLSDSGFYLCAWAPPGQSRQYFGPGTRLTVT.

In its sample, this clone was seen a few times. CDR3 in DNA: TGTGCCTGGAAACTGCAGTTCGGGAGCAATCAGCCCCAGCATTTT. Translated, it gives CAWKLQFGSNQPQHF. The chain links TRBV30 to TRBJ1-5, with D unclear. Trimming stripped 4 bases from V and 1 base from J, with 14 bases between. CDR3 length equals 15 residues. The germline V gene encodes CDR1 GTSNPN and CDR2 SVGIG (reference sequence).

The chain couples TRBV28 to TRBJ1-1, with a tentative D call TRBD1 (5 bases). CDR1 and CDR2 from the germline V gene are MDHEN and SYDVKM. V lost 3 bases to trimming and J lost 4 bases, with 15 bases between them. The CDR3 totals 15 residues. The CDR3 spells CASSFFGDRGTEAFF. The CDR3, as DNA: TGTGCCAGCAGTTTCTTTGGGGACCGGGGCACTGAAGCTTTCTTT. Looking up the rest from reference TRBV28 and TRBJ1-1 gives the full variable domain: DVKVTQSSRYLVKRTGEKVFLECVQDMDHENMFWYRQDPGLGLRLIYFSYDVKMKEKGDIPEGYSVSREKKERFSLILESASTNQTSMYLCASSFFGDRGTEAFFGQGTRLTVV.

The genes are TRBV24-1 and TRBJ2-3; TRBD1 agrees at 7 bases. The V gene end was trimmed by 3 bases and the J gene end by 3 bases; junction bases not matched to a gene: 14. Germline values: CDR1 KGHDR, CDR2 SFDVKD. This CDR3 is 18 amino acids long. This chain's CDR3 is CATSDVNYRGGLTDTQYF. The CDR3 coding sequence is TGTGCCACCAGTGATGTCAATTACAGGGGTGGTTTGACAGATACGCAGTATTTT.

This sequence joins TRBV2 and TRBJ2-5, with TRBD2 matching over 11 bases. V dropped 6 bases and J dropped 7; count of bases not matched to a gene: 10. The length of the CDR3 is 15 residues. Germline V gene sequence: CDR1 SNHLY, CDR2 FYNNEI. The chain's CDR3 is CASRTGTSGSGTQYF. Written as DNA, the CDR3 is TGTGCCAGCAGAACCGGGACTAGCGGTTCGGGGACCCAGTACTTC.

The V gene is TRBV6-1, the J gene TRBJ1-1; a weak D match, TRBD1 (6 bases). The CDR3 runs 16 residues. Trimming stripped 4 bases from V and 4 bases from J, with 19 bases between. Germline assignment: CDR1 MNHNS and CDR2 SASEGT. CDR3 in amino acids: CASSAYSTGMATEAFF. Written as DNA, the CDR3 is TGTGCCAGCAGTGCATATTCAACAGGGATGGCCACTGAAGCTTTCTTT.

This clone was recorded only once. The genes are TRBV6-2 or TRBV6-3 and TRBJ2-7; D is unclear. The CDR3 is 15 amino acids. Trimming removed 5 bases at V and 0 bases at J, with 14 bases between. Germline CDR1 and CDR2: MNHEY and SVGEGT. The CDR3 bases are TGTGCCAGCAGTAACGCCGAAACCTACTCCTACGAGCAGTACTTC. Translation gives CASSNAETYSYEQYF.

The CDR3 is CASSSHRDRASEQYF. CDR3 nucleotides: TGTGCCAGCAGTTCCCACCGGGACAGGGCAAGCGAGCAGTACTTC. The gene calls are TRBV6-6 and TRBJ2-7, with 9 positions matching TRBD1. This CDR3 has 15 residues. Germline trimming cut 4 bases from V and 6 bases from J; bases unmatched to any gene: 10. Germline CDR1 is MNHNY and CDR2 is SVGAGI (reference sequence).

V is TRBV28 and J is TRBJ1-2; 8 bases agree with TRBD1. The CDR3 sequence is 14 residues long. Losses at the gene ends were 3 bases for V and 6 bases for J; bases not matched to a gene: 6. Germline CDR1 is MDHEN and CDR2 is SYDVKM. This chain's CDR3 is CASSFQGAKDGYTF. The CDR3 nucleotides read TGTGCCAGCAGTTTCCAGGGGGCAAAAGATGGCTACACCTTC.